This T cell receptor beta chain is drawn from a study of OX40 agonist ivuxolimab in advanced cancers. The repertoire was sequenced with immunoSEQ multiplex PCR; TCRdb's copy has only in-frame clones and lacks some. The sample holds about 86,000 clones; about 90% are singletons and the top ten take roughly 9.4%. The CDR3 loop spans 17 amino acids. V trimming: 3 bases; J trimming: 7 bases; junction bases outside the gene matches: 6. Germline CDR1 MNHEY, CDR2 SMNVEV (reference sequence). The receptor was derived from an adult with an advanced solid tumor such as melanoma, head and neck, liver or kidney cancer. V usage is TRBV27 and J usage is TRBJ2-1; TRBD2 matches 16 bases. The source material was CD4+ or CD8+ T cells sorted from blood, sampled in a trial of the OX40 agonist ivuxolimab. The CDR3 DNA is TGTGCCAGCAGTTTTCTCGGGACTAGCGGGAGGGTTAATGAGCAGTTCTTC. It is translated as CASSFLGTSGRVNEQFF.